Listed here are 13 T cell receptor beta chains from one sample, sequenced in a study of T cells in Graves' hyperthyroidism and ophthalmopathy. What was amplified from RNA transcripts were TCR beta CDR3 regions. Primed by the HTBI set, a first-round RT-PCR was run on the TCR CDR3. TCRdb analysed the multiplex PCR reads with MiXCR anew, one entry per CDR3 protein. The top ten hold under 55% of the sample, which has a few hundred thousand distinct CDR3 sequences, about 20% seen once. Material: blood. The receptor set was obtained from a woman between 65 and 79 years old with Graves' ophthalmopathy.

This chain uses TRBV20-1 with TRBJ2-2; 9 bases line up with TRBD2. V shed 1 base and J 1 base; nucleotides not matched to a gene: 4. This CDR3 has 16 residues. The germline CDR1 and CDR2 sequences are DFQATT and SNEGSKA (reference sequence). DNA for the CDR3: TGCAGTGCTAGAGGATTAGCGGGAGAGAACACCGGGGAGCTGTTTTTT. It yields the protein CSARGLAGENTGELFF.

This clonotype was recorded at least ten times. The chain uses TRBV30 and TRBJ2-2, with D uncertain. Germline lookup yields CDR1 GTSNPN and CDR2 SVGIG (reference sequence). The CDR3 totals 14 residues. Trimming cost V 0 bases and J 2 bases, with 7 bases left between them. As DNA, the CDR3 is TGTGCCTGGAGTGTAGAGGTTAACACCGGGGAGCTGTTTTTT. It encodes CAWSVEVNTGELFF.

There are many counts of this clonotype. The chain couples TRBV7-2 to TRBJ2-1; D unresolved. The CDR3 length is 16 residues. V lost 1 base and J lost 0, with 10 bases in between. CDR1 SGHTA and CDR2 FQGNSA come from the germline V gene. The chain's CDR3 is CASSLGPASSYNEQFF. The CDR3 region has the DNA TGTGCCAGCAGCTTAGGTCCGGCGAGCTCCTACAATGAGCAGTTCTTC. Full variable domain (rest looked up from reference TRBV7-2 and TRBJ2-1): GAGVSQSPSNKVTEKGKDVELRCDPISGHTALYWYRQSLGQGLEFLIYFQGNSAPDKSGLPSDRFSAERTGGSVSTLTIQRTQQEDSAVYLCASSLGPASSYNEQFFGPGTRLTVL.

This clonotype was seen many times. This rearrangement joins TRBV12-3 or TRBV12-4 to TRBJ2-7, with TRBD2 matching 10 bases. The CDR3 loop spans 15 amino acids. J was trimmed by 3 bases and V by 6 bases; bases with no gene match: 8. CDR3 coding DNA: TGTGCCAGCAGCCCCCCGGGACTAGCGTTCTACGAGCAGTACTTC. It codes for CASSPPGLAFYEQYF.

This clonotype was detected a few times. This sequence joins TRBV7-3 and TRBJ2-2, with D unclear. V lost 11 bases to trimming and J lost 3 bases, with 16 bases between them. CDR1 is SGHTA, CDR2 FQGTGA, per germline. The CDR3 has 14 residues. CDR3 residues: CAGLSPVDTGELFF. In DNA, the CDR3 is TGTGCCGGGCTCTCGCCCGTCGACACCGGGGAGCTGTTTTTT. The variable domain in full, completed from reference TRBV7-3 and TRBJ2-2, reads GAGVSQTPSNKVTEKGKYVELRCDPISGHTALYWYRQSLGQGPEFLIYFQGTGAADDSGLPNDRFFAVRPEGSVSTLKIQRTERGDSAVYLCAGLSPVDTGELFFGEGSRLTVL.

This clonotype was seen a few times. V and J are TRBV9 and TRBJ2-7; 12 positions agree with TRBD1. The CDR3 consists of 15 residues. Trimming cost V 4 bases and J 6 bases; bases outside gene matches: 8. The germline V gene has CDR1 SGDLS and CDR2 YYNGEE. The CDR3 region has the DNA TGTGCCAGCAGCAAGGGACAGGGGGCCTTCGGCGAGCAGTACTTC. This codes for CASSKGQGAFGEQYF.

The sample holds a few counts of this clonotype. V is TRBV6-1 and J is TRBJ1-1; D remains unclear. With 1 base removed from V and 6 bases from J, the gap between germline ends came to 12 bases. This CDR3 is built from 14 residues. CDR1 is MNHNS and CDR2 is SASEGT in the germline V gene. CDR3: CASSEGWDVAEAFF. The CDR3 region has the DNA TGTGCCAGCAGTGAAGGGTGGGATGTGGCTGAAGCTTTCTTT.

The chain has TRBV5-1 and TRBJ1-2, with no clear D. Between the trimmed V and J ends, which lost 4 bases and 8 bases, there was a span of 15 bases. The germline V gene encodes CDR1 SGHRS and CDR2 YFSETQ. The CDR3 consists of 13 residues. The CDR3 protein is CASSVGPLTGYTF. CDR3 in DNA: TGCGCCAGCAGCGTGGGCCCCCTGACCGGCTACACCTTC.

The table lists this clonotype with a few counts. This rearrangement joins TRBV10-1 to TRBJ1-6; D not resolved. V was clipped by 6 bases and J by 15 bases, with 21 bases between them. CDR1 is WNHNN and CDR2 is SYGVQD in the germline V gene (reference sequence). The CDR3 has 14 residues. The DNA of the CDR3 is TGCGCCAGCAGGTCCTGGACCTACCTAGGTGGCCTCCACTTT. It translates to CASRSWTYLGGLHF.

The gene calls are TRBV29-1 and TRBJ2-7; possible D gene TRBD1, 6 bases. This CDR3 region has 13 residues. Deletions cut 7 bases from V and 3 bases from J, with 16 bases between. The germline V gene encodes CDR1 SQVTM and CDR2 ANQGSEA. In DNA form, the CDR3 reads TGCAGCGGGGGGAACCTAGGGGGCTACGAGCAGTACTTC. Its translation: CSGGNLGGYEQYF.

This clonotype was observed a few times. This chain connects TRBV29-1 to TRBJ2-6; D uncertain. Germline V gene lookup returns CDR1 SQVTM and CDR2 ANQGSEA. The germline V and J ends were trimmed by 7 bases and 0 bases, with 4 bases remaining between them. CDR3 length: 12 amino acids. The CDR3 coding sequence is TGCAGCGCCGCCTCTGGGGCCAACGTCCTGACTTTC. It specifies CSAASGANVLTF.

This clonotype occurred many times. The junction shows a germline mismatch at one end, possibly a read error. CDR3 loop: CASSPGTVSNQPQHF. In nucleotides, the CDR3 is TGTGCCAGCAGCCCCGGGACGGTAAGCAATCAGCCCCAGCATTTT. This chain uses TRBV5-1 with TRBJ1-5, with D tentatively TRBD1 (5 bases). Germline CDR1 and CDR2: SGHRS and YFSETQ. CDR3 length: 15 amino acids.

The chain couples TRBV20-1 to TRBJ2-2; TRBD2 agrees at 8 bases. Germline lookup yields CDR1 DFQATT and CDR2 SNEGSKA (reference sequence). CDR3 length: 16 residues. The ends lost 3 bases at V and 6 bases at J; junction bases unmatched: 12. The CDR3 sequence is CSAREPGGRLAGELFF. The CDR3 DNA is TGCAGTGCTAGGGAACCGGGGGGGAGGTTGGCCGGGGAGCTGTTTTTT.